Given below is one TCR beta chain in context. Each CDR3 protein is one row after TCRdb ran MiXCR on the RT-PCR reads. The sample holds 920,000 or so distinct CDR3 sequences; roughly 18% are singletons and the top ten take under 6.5%. The data belong to a study of patients and donors after allogeneic stem cell transplantation. The CDR3 runs 12 residues. V gave up 6 bases and J gave up 5 bases, with 11 bases separating them. This TCR derives from a human donor who was either an allogeneic HSCT recipient or a stem cell or donor lymphocyte infusion donor (not recorded which). It is not recorded whose cells these are; they may come from a transplant donor. This chain uses TRBV12-3 or TRBV12-4 with TRBJ2-7, with D unresolved. The sample was blood, either unsorted or a sorted T cell fraction (not recorded which). CDR3 in amino acids: CASSPARNEQYF. The CDR3 bases are TGTGCCAGCAGCCCCGCCAGGAACGAGCAGTACTTC.